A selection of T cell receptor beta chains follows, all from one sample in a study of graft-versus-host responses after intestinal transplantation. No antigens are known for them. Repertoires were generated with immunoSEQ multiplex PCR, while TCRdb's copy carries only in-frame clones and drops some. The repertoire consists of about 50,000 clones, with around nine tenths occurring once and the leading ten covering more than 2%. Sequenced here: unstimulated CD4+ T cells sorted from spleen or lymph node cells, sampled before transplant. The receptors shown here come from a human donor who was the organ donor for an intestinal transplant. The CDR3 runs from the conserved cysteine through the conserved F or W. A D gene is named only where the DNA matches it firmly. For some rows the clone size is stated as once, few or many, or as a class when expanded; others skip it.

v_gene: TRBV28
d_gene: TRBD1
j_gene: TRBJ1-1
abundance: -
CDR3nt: TGTGCCAGCAGTCGTCGACAGGGGTTCGGGACTGAAGCTTTCTTT
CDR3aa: CASSRRQGFGTEAFF

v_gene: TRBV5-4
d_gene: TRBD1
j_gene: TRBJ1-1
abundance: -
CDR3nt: TGTGCCAGCAGCACAGGGGGTACTGAAGCTTTCTTT
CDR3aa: CASSTGGTEAFF

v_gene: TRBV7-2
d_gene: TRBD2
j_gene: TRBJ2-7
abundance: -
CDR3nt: TGTGCCAGCACGGCGGGAGGGCTGACGTCCTACGAGCAGTACTTC
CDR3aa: CASTAGGLTSYEQYF

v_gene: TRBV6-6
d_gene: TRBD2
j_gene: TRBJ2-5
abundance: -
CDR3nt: TGTGCCAGCAGTTACCATGGTAGCGGGAGACCTGAGCAGTACTTC
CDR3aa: CASSYHGSGRPEQYF

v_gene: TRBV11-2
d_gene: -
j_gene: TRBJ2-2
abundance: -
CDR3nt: TGTGCCAGCAGCTTAGCTCAAGGAAACACCGGGGAGCTGTTTTTT
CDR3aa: CASSLAQGNTGELFF

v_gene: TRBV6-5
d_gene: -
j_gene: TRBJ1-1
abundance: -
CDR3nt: TGTGCCAGCGGCGGGAACACTGAAGCTTTCTTT
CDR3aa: CASGGNTEAFF

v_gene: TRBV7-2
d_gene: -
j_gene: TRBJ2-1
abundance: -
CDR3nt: TGTGCCAGCAGCTTAGGTCTAGATCGTGAGCAGTTCTTC
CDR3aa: CASSLGLDREQFF

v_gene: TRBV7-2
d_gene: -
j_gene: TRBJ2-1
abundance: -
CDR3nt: TGTGCCAGCAGCTTAGGGACCTGGGCTTACAATGAGCAGTTCTTC
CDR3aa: CASSLGTWAYNEQFF

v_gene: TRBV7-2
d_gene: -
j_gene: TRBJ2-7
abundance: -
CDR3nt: TGTGCCAGCAGCTTTGCGGGGACAGTCTCCTACGAGCAGTACTTC
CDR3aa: CASSFAGTVSYEQYF

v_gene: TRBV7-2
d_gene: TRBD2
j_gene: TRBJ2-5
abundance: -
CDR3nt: TGTGCCAGCAGCCCGGGACTAGCGGGAGGGTACCAAGAGACCCAGTACTTC
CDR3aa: CASSPGLAGGYQETQYF

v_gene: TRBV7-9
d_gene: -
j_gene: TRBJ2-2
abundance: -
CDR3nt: TGTGCCAGCAGCTTAGGCCCGGGGACCGGGGAGCTGTTTTTT
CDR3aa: CASSLGPGTGELFF

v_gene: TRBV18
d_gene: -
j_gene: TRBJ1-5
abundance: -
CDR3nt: TGTGCCAGCTCACCAGACGGACATTTGGGGCTGGGTCAGCCCCAGCATTTT
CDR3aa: CASSPDGHLGLGQPQHF

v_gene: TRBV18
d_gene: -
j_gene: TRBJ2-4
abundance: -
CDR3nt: TGTGCCAGCTCACAATCCGGGGACAAAAACATTCAGTACTTC
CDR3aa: CASSQSGDKNIQYF

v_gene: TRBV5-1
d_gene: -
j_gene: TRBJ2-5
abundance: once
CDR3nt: TGCGCCAGCAGCTTGGACTATATAGAGACCCAGTACTTC
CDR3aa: CASSLDYIETQYF

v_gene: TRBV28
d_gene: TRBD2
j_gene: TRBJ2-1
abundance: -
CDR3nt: TGTGCCAGCACCATCCTGACTAGCGGGAGAGGGGAGCAGTTCTTC
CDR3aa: CASTILTSGRGEQFF

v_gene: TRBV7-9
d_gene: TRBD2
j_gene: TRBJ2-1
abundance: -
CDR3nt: TGTGCCAGCAGCTTAGATGGACTAGCGATCTACTCTGAGCAGTTCTTC
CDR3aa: CASSLDGLAIYSEQFF

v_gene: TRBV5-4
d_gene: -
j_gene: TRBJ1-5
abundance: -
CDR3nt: TGTGCCAGCAGCTCTGATAGCAATCAGCCCCAGCATTTT
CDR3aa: CASSSDSNQPQHF

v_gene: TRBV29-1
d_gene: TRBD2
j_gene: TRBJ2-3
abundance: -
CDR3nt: TGCAGCGTTGACGGGAGGGCCTTAGATACGCAGTATTTT
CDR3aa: CSVDGRALDTQYF

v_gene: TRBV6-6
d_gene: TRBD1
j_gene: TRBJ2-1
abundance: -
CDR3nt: TGTGCCAGCAGTGCCCGGACAGGGGGCAATGAGCAGTTCTTC
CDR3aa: CASSARTGGNEQFF

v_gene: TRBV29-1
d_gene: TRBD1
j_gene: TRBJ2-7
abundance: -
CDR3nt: TGCAGCGTTGCGGGACAGCACGAGCAGTACTTC
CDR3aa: CSVAGQHEQYF

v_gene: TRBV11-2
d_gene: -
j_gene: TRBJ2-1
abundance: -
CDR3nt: TGTGCCAGCAGCTTCGGAGATGCCAATGAGCAGTTCTTC
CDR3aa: CASSFGDANEQFF

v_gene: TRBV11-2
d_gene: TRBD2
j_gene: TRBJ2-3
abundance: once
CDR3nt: TGTGCCAGCAGCTACGTAGCGGGGCCTTGGGCAGATACGCAGTATTTT
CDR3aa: CASSYVAGPWADTQYF

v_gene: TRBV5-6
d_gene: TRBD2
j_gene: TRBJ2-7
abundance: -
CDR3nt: TGTGCCAGCAGCCGGGGGGGTCCCTACGAGCAGTACTTC
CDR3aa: CASSRGGPYEQYF